This T cell receptor beta chain was found in a study of response to subunit inactivated influenza vaccine (dated by TCRdb to the late 2010s). Background on the whole study: The study used deep quantitative T cell receptor repertoire profiling to track responses to a trivalent subunit inactivated influenza vaccine.

The CDR3 numbers 12 residues from cysteine through phenylalanine. Solely the CDR3 DNA is kept, with 36 bases framed from the first base. Looking up the germline V gene yields CDR1 MNHEY and CDR2 SVGEGT. The V and J ends are trimmed by 6 bases and 11 bases, leaving 11 bases between them. What the work shows at the level of the full study, not this receptor alone: The authors proposed that each seasonal influenza vaccination may bring in only a limited number of new T cells.

A remark on this clonotype: There is no known antigen for this receptor. The record has no base qualities; no much larger clone is one base away.

Libraries came from RT-PCR. These reads were obtained on an Illumina HiSeq 2500. Through fastp at Q25 and MiXCR, TCRdb rebuilt clones from the public reads, retaining in-frame beta chains. For every CDR3 protein sequence, its rows merge into one entry that carries the most common genes and DNA. Within this sample are hundreds of thousands of distinct CDR3 sequences, with about 25% of them counted one time only. The top ten constitute approximately 2% of the sample. This sample comprised CD4+ T cells sorted from PBMCs, obtained around 5 days after vaccination. The rearrangement combines TRBV6-2 or TRBV6-3 with TRBJ1-6, with the D gene uncertain. This sequence was found in a man aged 50-59 years who received an inactivated influenza vaccine. Donor details come from another sample of the same person, matched by shared clones. The DNA sequence is TGTGCCAGCAGCCACGACACGACACCCCTCCACTTT. This codes for CASSHDTTPLHF.